A selection of T cell receptor beta chains follows, all from one sample in a study of T cell responses to AZD1222 COVID-19 vaccine. Clones were sequenced by immunoSEQ multiplex PCR, and TCRdb holds only the in-frame ones, with some missing. The repertoire consists of about 100,000 clones, with 85% to 90% occurring once and the leading ten covering approximately 16%. The sequenced sample was peripheral blood, obtained on day 0 of AZD1222 vaccination. The receptors originated from an adult in good health. Both conserved end residues are part of each CDR3. A D gene is named only where the DNA matches it firmly. Expanded clones are given a class, and other clones once, few, many or no size at all.

DNA	CDR3	V	size	J	D
TGTGCCAGCACGCAGGGTATCGGAACTAATGAAAAACTGTTTTTT	CASTQGIGTNEKLFF	TRBV2	few	TRBJ1-4	NA
TGCGCCAGCAGCCAAGACGTGACAGGGGGAATGAGTACCGGGGAGCTGTTTTTT	CASSQDVTGGMSTGELFF	TRBV4-1	NA	TRBJ2-2	TRBD1
TGTGCCAGCAGTTACTTCCTGGACAGGGTACACACTGAAGCTTTCTTT	CASSYFLDRVHTEAFF	TRBV6-7	NA	TRBJ1-1	TRBD1
TGTGCCAGTAGTCCTTATCCCGGGGAGCTGTTTTTT	CASSPYPGELFF	TRBV19	NA	TRBJ2-2	NA
TGTGCCAGTACCGCCGCGGAGGGGGTAGGATACGAGCAGTACTTC	CASTAAEGVGYEQYF	TRBV6-5	few	TRBJ2-7	NA
TGTGCCAGCAGCCAGGGTTTGTACGGCTACACCTTC	CASSQGLYGYTF	TRBV5-6	NA	TRBJ1-2	NA
TGCGCCAGCAGCCAAGAAAGGGCGCGTGGAAATCAGCCCCAGCATTTT	CASSQERARGNQPQHF	TRBV4-1	NA	TRBJ1-5	NA
TGCGCCAGCAGACCTCACTCGGAGAGGAGCTCCTACGAGCAGTACTTC	CASRPHSERSSYEQYF	TRBV5-1	NA	TRBJ2-7	NA
TGTGCCAGCAGTCCCCTCCAGGGGATTCACTCCTACGAGCAGTACTTC	CASSPLQGIHSYEQYF	TRBV27	NA	TRBJ2-7	NA
TGCAGCGTCCAGACTAGCGGGAGGGCCCTTGAGACCCAGTACTTC	CSVQTSGRALETQYF	TRBV29-1	NA	TRBJ2-5	TRBD2
TGTGCCAGCAGTGAAAGGGCACTCAGCACAGATACGCAGTATTTT	CASSERALSTDTQYF	TRBV2	NA	TRBJ2-3	NA
TGTGCCACCAGCAGAGATCTCCGCAGGACAGCTTCAAATCAGCCCCAGCATTTT	CATSRDLRRTASNQPQHF	TRBV15	NA	TRBJ1-5	NA
TGTGCCAGCAGCTTGACAGGGGGCCCCGCGTCTGGGGCCAACGTCCTGACTTTC	CASSLTGGPASGANVLTF	TRBV5-4	NA	TRBJ2-6	TRBD1
TGCGCCAGCAGCTTGGATCTAGCCGGGGGCACAGATACGCAGTATTTT	CASSLDLAGGTDTQYF	TRBV5-1	once	TRBJ2-3	NA
TGTGCCACCAAGGACAGGGCCTATGGCTACACCTTC	CATKDRAYGYTF	TRBV15	NA	TRBJ1-2	TRBD1
TGTGCCAGCAGTCGAACCGGACAGGGGGTTGCTGAAGCTTTCTTT	CASSRTGQGVAEAFF	TRBV6-5	NA	TRBJ1-1	TRBD1
TGCGCCAGCAGCCAAGGGCAGGGCCCCAATCAGCCCCAGCATTTT	CASSQGQGPNQPQHF	TRBV4-3	NA	TRBJ1-5	NA
TGTGCCAGCAGTTCAGGACAGGGAAGGGGCTACACCTTC	CASSSGQGRGYTF	TRBV28	NA	TRBJ1-2	TRBD1
TGTGCCAGCAGCGTAGGGGCAGGGATCGCGTACGAGCAGTACTTC	CASSVGAGIAYEQYF	TRBV9	few	TRBJ2-7	NA
TGTGCCATCAGTCAGAGTCTCCCCGGAGATTCACCCCTCCACTTT	CAISQSLPGDSPLHF	TRBV10-3	NA	TRBJ1-6	NA
TGTGCCAGCAGCTTGGTTGCGGGTAGAGGGAATTCACCCCTCCACTTT	CASSLVAGRGNSPLHF	TRBV5-4	NA	TRBJ1-6	NA
TGCGCCAGCAGCGTCCGGGACCCCGCTCGAACAAATGGCTACACCTTC	CASSVRDPARTNGYTF	TRBV5-1	NA	TRBJ1-2	NA
TGTGCCAGCAGCTTTGGACAGGGGAGTACAACTAATGAAAAACTGTTTTTT	CASSFGQGSTTNEKLFF	TRBV5-4	NA	TRBJ1-4	TRBD1
TGTGCCAGCAGCCACCCTACGAGACTAGCGGGTAGGGAGACCCAGTACTTC	CASSHPTRLAGRETQYF	TRBV28	once	TRBJ2-5	TRBD2
TGTGCCAGCAGCTTGGTCACGGACTATGGCTACACCTTC	CASSLVTDYGYTF	TRBV5-4	few	TRBJ1-2	NA
TGCAGCGTTGACGGCAGGGGGCGGACTGAAGCTTTCTTT	CSVDGRGRTEAFF	TRBV29-1	NA	TRBJ1-1	TRBD1
TGTGCCAGCAGTCCGACATCGAACACTGAAGCTTTCTTT	CASSPTSNTEAFF	TRBV12-3/TRBV12-4	NA	TRBJ1-1	NA
TGTGCCAGCAGAGCGAGCGGGGGGCCCGGTCAGCCCCAGCATTTT	CASRASGGPGQPQHF	TRBV27	NA	TRBJ1-5	NA
TGTGCCAGCGACCAAGGCGGGGGGCGCCGTGAGCAGTACTTC	CASDQGGGRREQYF	TRBV25-1	few	TRBJ2-7	TRBD2
TGCGCCAGCAGCGGATTTGTGGGAGAGACCCAGTACTTC	CASSGFVGETQYF	TRBV5-1	few	TRBJ2-5	NA
TGTGCCAGCTCACCGGGGGGGGTCTACGGAGCGACCCAGTACTTC	CASSPGGVYGATQYF	TRBV18	NA	TRBJ2-5	TRBD2
TGTGCCAGCTCACCCTACCGGCTAAGGGGGCCTGGGGCCAACGTCCTGACTTTC	CASSPYRLRGPGANVLTF	TRBV18	NA	TRBJ2-6	TRBD1
TGTGCCAGCTCACCACCGGGAGGATACACTGAAGCTTTCTTT	CASSPPGGYTEAFF	TRBV18	NA	TRBJ1-1	NA
TGTGCCAGCAGGAGACCGGGACAGGGATCTAATTCACCCCTCCACTTT	CASRRPGQGSNSPLHF	TRBV27	NA	TRBJ1-6	TRBD1
TGTGCCAGCAGCCCTACCTATACGAACACCGGGGAGCTGTTTTTT	CASSPTYTNTGELFF	TRBV3-1/TRBV3-2	NA	TRBJ2-2	NA
TGTGCCCTTTCCCATGCGGGCGGACCGACCGGGGAGCTGTTTTTT	CALSHAGGPTGELFF	TRBV30	NA	TRBJ2-2	NA
TGTGCCAGCAGTTACGCTCAGGGCCTCAATCAGCCCCAGCATTTT	CASSYAQGLNQPQHF	TRBV6-6	NA	TRBJ1-5	NA
TGCGCCAGCAGTACGGGGCTTGAGGGGGAAAAACTGTTTTTT	CASSTGLEGEKLFF	TRBV5-1	NA	TRBJ1-4	NA
TGTGCCAGCAGTTTAGGCCCGCTTGCAACTAATGAAAAACTGTTTTTT	CASSLGPLATNEKLFF	TRBV27	NA	TRBJ1-4	NA
TGTGCCAGTAACCGGGGGGGCGCATACTATGGCTACACCTTC	CASNRGGAYYGYTF	TRBV19	NA	TRBJ1-2	NA